Listed below are T cell receptor beta chains from one sample, sequenced in a study of blood T cell repertoires in COVID-19. Profiled with immunoSEQ multiplex PCR; TCRdb holds only in-frame clones, not every one. Here the sample spans some 400,000 clones, 75% to 90% being singletons. The sample taken for sequencing was PBMCs or T cells enriched from blood (not recorded which). The source is a man aged 25 to 40 who had recovered from COVID-19. Both conserved end residues are part of each CDR3. D genes are given only for firm matches. Clone size is shown for a subset of rows, as once, few, many or a class of expanded clone.

clone_size j_call v_call d_call cdr3_aa cdr3_nt
. TRBJ2-5 TRBV30 . CAWSGLPQGTQYF TGTGCCTGGAGTGGACTCCCTCAGGGGACCCAGTACTTC
. TRBJ2-7 TRBV27 . CASSFASGGSEQYF TGTGCCAGCAGTTTCGCCAGTGGCGGCTCCGAGCAGTACTTC
. TRBJ2-3 TRBV5-1 . CASSLRADIGTDTQYF TGCGCCAGCAGCTTGCGTGCGGACATTGGCACAGATACGCAGTATTTT
. TRBJ1-2 TRBV28 TRBD1 CASTTPGQGADYGYTF TGTGCCAGCACCACACCGGGACAGGGGGCGGACTATGGCTACACCTTC
once TRBJ2-3 TRBV28 TRBD2 CASRFTGTSVYSTDTQYF TGTGCCAGCCGCTTCACCGGGACTAGCGTTTATAGCACAGATACGCAGTATTTT
. TRBJ2-2 TRBV14 . CASSSLATGELFF TGTGCCAGCAGCTCCTTAGCCACCGGGGAGCTGTTTTTT
few TRBJ2-5 TRBV19 TRBD2 CASSIQTSGRRETQYF TGTGCCAGTAGTATCCAGACTAGCGGGAGACGGGAGACCCAGTACTTC
once TRBJ1-5 TRBV29-1 . CSVKGEGYQPQHF TGCAGCGTTAAGGGGGAGGGGTATCAGCCCCAGCATTTT
. TRBJ1-5 TRBV10-3 . CAISESPGGEGPQHF TGTGCCATCAGTGAGTCACCGGGGGGTGAGGGGCCCCAGCATTTT
. TRBJ2-7 TRBV2 . CAVRRGLNYEQYF TGTGCTGTACGGCGGGGGCTGAACTACGAGCAGTACTTC